These T cell receptor beta chains were read from a single sample in a study of identical twins. TCRdb reprocessed the 5' RACE reads via MiXCR and lists one record per CDR3 protein. The sample records under 350,000 distinct CDR3 sequences, roughly 9% being singletons. The sample was also linked to a second study, of yellow fever vaccine responses in identical twins.

Specimen: CD8+ T cells sorted from blood. The receptor set was obtained from a woman between 18 and 29 years old in good health. CDR3s include the opening cysteine and the closing phenylalanine or tryptophan. The D gene is left open where the match is weak. A row's size may be missing; if present it is once, few, many or a size class.

V gene	J gene	D gene	clone size	CDR3 DNA	CDR3 protein
TRBV7-8	TRBJ2-6	TRBD1	.	TGTGCCAGCAGCTACGACAGGGGATCTGGGGCCAACGTCCTGACTTTC	CASSYDRGSGANVLTF
TRBV7-8	TRBJ2-3	TRBD2	few	TGTGCCAGCAGCTTAGCCCTACTAGCGGGAGAGGCAGATACGCAGTATTTT	CASSLALLAGEADTQYF
TRBV28	TRBJ1-5	.	few	TGTGCCAGCAGTTTAACCGGGGGAGGTCAGCCCCAGCATTTT	CASSLTGGGQPQHF
TRBV3-1	TRBJ2-1	.	many	TGTGCCAGCAGCCCTGCTGGTGTTGAGCAGTTCTTC	CASSPAGVEQFF
TRBV20-1	TRBJ2-7	.	many	TGCAGTGCTAGAGAGGTACTGTCGAGCTCCTACGAGCAGTACTTC	CSAREVLSSSYEQYF
TRBV10-3	TRBJ2-1	TRBD2	.	TGTGCCATCAGGTCGGGACTAGCGGGAGAGCAGTTCTTC	CAIRSGLAGEQFF
TRBV20-1	TRBJ2-7	.	few	TGCAGTGCTAGAGACTTAGCAGGGAGTCTAGACGAGCAGTACTTC	CSARDLAGSLDEQYF
TRBV18	TRBJ2-1	TRBD1	few	TGTGCCAGCTCACCGACAGGGGCTTACTACAATGAGCAGTTCTTC	CASSPTGAYYNEQFF
TRBV6-5	TRBJ2-2	TRBD1	few	TGTGCCAGCAGTTACATCCAGGGGGCCGGGGAGCTGTTTTTT	CASSYIQGAGELFF
TRBV6-1	TRBJ2-5	.	few	TGTGCCAGCAGCCGGACAGAAGAACAACAAGAGACCCAGTACTTC	CASSRTEEQQETQYF
TRBV30	TRBJ2-7	TRBD1	few	TGTGCCCTCGACAGGGGGCTTGACGAGCAGTACTTC	CALDRGLDEQYF
TRBV7-9	TRBJ2-1	TRBD1	many	TGTGCCAGCAGCTTAACGACCGGGACAGGGTACAATGAGCAGTTCTTC	CASSLTTGTGYNEQFF
TRBV6-2/TRBV6-3	TRBJ2-3	TRBD2	few	TGTGCCAGCAGACTACCCCAAGGAGGCGGGAGCTTAGATACGCAGTATTTT	CASRLPQGGGSLDTQYF
TRBV19	TRBJ2-1	.	few	TGTGCCAGTAGTATGTCAGCCTTATACAATGAGCAGTTCTTC	CASSMSALYNEQFF
TRBV7-8	TRBJ2-5	.	many	TGTGCCAGCAGCTTTTATCAAGAGACGCTTCCCCAAGAGACCCAGTACTTC	CASSFYQETLPQETQYF
TRBV15	TRBJ2-7	TRBD2	.	TGTGCCACCAGCAACAGGACTAGCGGGAAGTACGAGCTGTACTTC	CATSNRTSGKYELYF
TRBV11-2	TRBJ2-1	.	.	TGTGCCAGCAGCTCCCCCCCGGGCTCCTACAATGAGCAGTTCTTC	CASSSPPGSYNEQFF
TRBV12-3/TRBV12-4	TRBJ2-7	.	many	TGTGCCAGCAGCTCCCTTGGAACGGACTCCTACGAGCAGTACTTC	CASSSLGTDSYEQYF
TRBV5-1	TRBJ2-1	.	.	TGCGCCAGCAGCTTGGGGGGGGGCCGGAATGAGCAGTTCTTC	CASSLGGGRNEQFF
TRBV4-3	TRBJ2-5	.	few	TGCGCCAGCAGCCAAGGCACCCTCGATGTCCAGTACTTC	CASSQGTLDVQYF
TRBV15	TRBJ2-1	.	few	TGTGCCACCAGCAGAGACGGTGGCGCAGGGGGGTTCCATGAGCAGTTCTTC	CATSRDGGAGGFHEQFF
TRBV27	TRBJ2-4	.	few	TGTGCCAGCAGTTTATCCGGCGTACTAGCCAAAAACATTCAGTACTTC	CASSLSGVLAKNIQYF
TRBV5-1	TRBJ2-3	.	many	TGCGCCAGCAGCCTACGTCAAATAGTCACAGATACGCAGTATTTT	CASSLRQIVTDTQYF
TRBV3-1	TRBJ2-2	TRBD2	.	TGTGCCAGCAGCGCTATAGCGGGAGATCGTGCCGGGGAGCTGTTTTTT	CASSAIAGDRAGELFF
TRBV10-1	TRBJ1-1	.	few	TGCGCCAGCAGCCTTGGAAGTACAGGGACTGAAGCTTTCTTT	CASSLGSTGTEAFF
TRBV27	TRBJ1-4	.	.	TGTGCCAGCAGTTTAATTACAGGGTTTAATGAAAAACTGTTTTTT	CASSLITGFNEKLFF